A selection of T cell receptor beta chains follows, all from one sample in a study of blood T cell repertoires in COVID-19. Generated by immunoSEQ multiplex PCR, the TCRdb table keeps only in-frame clones and is missing some. The sample holds almost 250,000 clones, about 89% seen once. Sequenced sample: peripheral blood. The source of these receptors is an older woman who had recovered from COVID-19. Both conserved end residues are part of each CDR3. A D gene is named only where the DNA matches it firmly. Clone size, where shown, is once, few, many, or a class for clones that have expanded.

>TRBD1|TRBJ1-6|TRBV9|NA
CASSVGTAYNSPLHF
TGTGCCAGCAGCGTCGGGACAGCTTATAATTCACCCCTCCACTTT
>NA|TRBJ2-5|TRBV20-1|NA
CSAEGQETQYF
TGCAGTGCTGAGGGCCAAGAGACCCAGTACTTC
>NA|TRBJ2-3|TRBV9|NA
CASSADTGSGTDTQYF
TGTGCCAGCAGCGCCGATACAGGGTCTGGCACAGATACGCAGTATTTT
>TRBD1|TRBJ2-7|TRBV28|NA
CASSLWGTGGTYEQYF
TGTGCCAGCAGTTTATGGGGGACAGGGGGAACCTACGAGCAGTACTTC
>NA|TRBJ1-1|TRBV15|NA
CATQMTGDTEAFF
TGTGCCACCCAGATGACGGGGGACACTGAAGCTTTCTTT
>NA|TRBJ1-2|TRBV3-1/TRBV3-2|NA
CASSHAEGYGYTF
TGTGCCAGCAGCCACGCGGAGGGCTATGGCTACACCTTC
>NA|TRBJ2-7|TRBV7-3|NA
CASSLLAGPYEQYF
TGTGCCAGCAGCTTATTGGCAGGTCCCTACGAGCAGTACTTC
>NA|TRBJ1-5|TRBV28|NA
CASSLVQGLSNQPQHF
TGTGCCAGCAGTTTAGTTCAGGGGTTGAGCAATCAGCCCCAGCATTTT
>TRBD1|TRBJ2-2|TRBV7-7|NA
CASSFSQGAGGELFF
TGTGCTAGCAGCTTTTCGCAGGGGGCTGGCGGGGAGCTGTTTTTT
>TRBD1|TRBJ1-2|TRBV27|NA
CASTGQGSGYGYTF
TGTGCCAGCACCGGACAGGGCTCAGGCTATGGCTACACCTTC
>NA|TRBJ1-3|TRBV5-5|NA
CASSLAGVAGNTIYF
TGTGCCAGCAGCCTCGCGGGTGTGGCTGGAAACACCATATATTTT
>TRBD1|TRBJ2-5|TRBV9|NA
CASSETGNWGETQYF
TGTGCCAGCAGCGAGACAGGGAATTGGGGGGAGACCCAGTACTTC
>NA|TRBJ1-2|TRBV12-3/TRBV12-4|NA
CASSLGVSYGYTF
TGTGCCAGCAGTTTAGGCGTGAGCTATGGCTACACCTTC
>TRBD1|TRBJ2-1|TRBV9|few
CASSVVFGTGGTNEQFF
TGTGCCAGCAGCGTAGTCTTCGGGACAGGAGGTACAAATGAGCAGTTCTTC
>NA|TRBJ2-7|TRBV7-6|NA
CASSLSGTYEQYF
TGTGCCAGCAGCTTATCGGGGACCTACGAGCAGTACTTC
>NA|TRBJ2-7|TRBV28|NA
CASSPRQNSYEQYF
TGTGCCAGCAGTCCCCGACAGAACTCCTACGAGCAGTACTTC
>NA|TRBJ1-3|TRBV3-1/TRBV3-2|NA
CASTPHSGNTIYF
TGTGCCAGCACCCCCCACTCTGGAAACACCATATATTTT
>NA|TRBJ1-6|TRBV5-1|NA
CASKEGSSYNSPLHF
TGCGCCAGCAAGGAGGGTAGCTCCTATAATTCACCCCTCCACTTT
>NA|TRBJ1-1|TRBV3-1/TRBV3-2|NA
CASSPPWVGENTEAFF
TGTGCCAGCAGCCCTCCTTGGGTGGGAGAGAACACTGAAGCTTTCTTT
>TRBD2|TRBJ2-3|TRBV29-1|NA
CSGKGLAGDWQYF
TGCAGCGGGAAAGGGTTAGCGGGGGATTGGCAGTATTTT
>TRBD1|TRBJ2-7|TRBV10-3|once
CAISDPTPGQGFYEQYF
TGTGCCATCAGTGACCCCACCCCGGGACAGGGGTTCTACGAGCAGTACTTC